The 8 T cell receptor beta chains reported below all come from one sample, sequenced in a study of post-analysis software for immune sequencing data. General study findings and limits: The five TRBV segments detected at higher frequency in patients than in controls included TRBV5-6, TRBV5-1 and TRBV20-1.

Incorporated into the TCR beta cDNA libraries were unique molecular identifiers, which served to reduce PCR and sequencing biases. TCRdb processed the PCR reads anew with MiXCR; each CDR3 protein has one entry. Among about 800,000 distinct CDR3 sequences listed, less than 35% were seen once. These receptors are not linked to any known antigen. The material sequenced was blood. Every receptor here comes from a girl under 18 with multiple sclerosis.

This chain joins TRBV12-3 or TRBV12-4 and TRBJ1-1; D unclear. The CDR3 contains 11 residues. The ends were cut back, 7 bases at V and 13 bases at J, with 16 bases in the middle. The chain's CDR3 is CASKVAGFGFF. The CDR3 DNA follows: TGTGCCAGCAAGGTGGCCGGATTCGGTTTCTTT.

This clonotype was picked up a small number of times. The chain links TRBV10-1 to TRBJ1-2; D unclear. Per the germline V gene, CDR1 is WNHNN and CDR2 is SYGVQD (reference sequence). CDR3 length: 21 residues. V lost 6 bases and J 3 bases, leaving 35 bases between the germline ends. The CDR3 spells CASSGSGRLRTSSTLDYGYTF. DNA for the CDR3: TGCGCCAGCAGCGGTTCCGGACGGCTAAGGACGTCTTCAACTCTTGACTATGGCTACACCTTC.

The V and J genes are TRBV7-2 and TRBJ2-1; 15 bases are a match to TRBD2. Germline values: CDR1 SGHTA, CDR2 FQGNSA. The CDR3 runs 16 residues. Trimming cost V 5 bases and J 7 bases; bases outside gene matches: 6. CDR3 in DNA: TGTGCCAGCAGCACCCGGACTAGCGGGAGGGGGAATGAGCAGTTCTTC. As protein: CASSTRTSGRGNEQFF.

A few counts support this clonotype. Sequence at one end of the junction differs from germline and may be a read error. The rearrangement joins TRBV27 to TRBJ2-1, with D tentatively TRBD2 (6 bases). The CDR3 runs 14 residues. In germline, CDR1 is MNHEY, CDR2 SMNVEV (reference sequence). The CDR3 is CASSLSRGGDEQFF. In DNA form, the CDR3 reads TGTGCCAGCAGCTTATCCCGGGGAGGCGATGAGCAGTTCTTC.

This clonotype was seen only a few times. The chain employs TRBV7-2 and TRBJ2-7; D is unclear. V was clipped by 1 base and J by 3 bases, with 10 bases between them. Germline V gene data show CDR1 as SGHTA and CDR2 as FQGNSA. The length of the CDR3 is 14 residues. The CDR3 spells CASSLEPGNYEQYF. The CDR3 DNA reads TGTGCCAGCAGCTTAGAACCAGGAAACTACGAGCAGTACTTC. Together with reference TRBV7-2 and TRBJ2-7, the CDR3 gives the full variable domain: GAGVSQSPSNKVTEKGKDVELRCDPISGHTALYWYRQSLGQGLEFLIYFQGNSAPDKSGLPSDRFSAERTGGSVSTLTIQRTQQEDSAVYLCASSLEPGNYEQYFGPGTRLTVT.

This clonotype was counted at least ten times. This chain uses TRBV9 with TRBJ2-3, with D perhaps matching TRBD2 (5 bases). Deletions cut 4 bases from V and 0 bases from J, with 12 bases between. Germline V gene sequence: CDR1 SGDLS, CDR2 YYNGEE. The CDR3 runs 15 residues. DNA for the CDR3: TGTGCCAGCAGCCCGCGGGCTGGGAGCACAGATACGCAGTATTTT. Protein sequence: CASSPRAGSTDTQYF.

This clonotype was seen more than once but under ten times. Compared with germline, one end of the junction differs, possibly owing to a read error. The chain carries TRBV11-2 and TRBJ1-4; D is undetermined. From germline, CDR1 is SGHAT and CDR2 FQNNGV. The CDR3 sequence is 15 residues long. The CDR3 reads CASSRGRLHNEILFF. The DNA of the CDR3 is TGTGCCAGCAGCCGCGGACGGCTACATAATGAAATACTGTTTTTT.

Only a few counts were recorded for this clonotype. The CDR3 loop is CSAGGTGYDGYTF. The CDR3 DNA is TGCAGCGCAGGAGGGACAGGATACGATGGCTACACCTTC. The chain is built from TRBV29-1 and TRBJ1-2; 8 nucleotides align to TRBD1. The CDR3 consists of 13 residues. V shed 7 bases and J 6 bases; nucleotides not matched to a gene: 10. The germline V gene has CDR1 SQVTM and CDR2 ANQGSEA.